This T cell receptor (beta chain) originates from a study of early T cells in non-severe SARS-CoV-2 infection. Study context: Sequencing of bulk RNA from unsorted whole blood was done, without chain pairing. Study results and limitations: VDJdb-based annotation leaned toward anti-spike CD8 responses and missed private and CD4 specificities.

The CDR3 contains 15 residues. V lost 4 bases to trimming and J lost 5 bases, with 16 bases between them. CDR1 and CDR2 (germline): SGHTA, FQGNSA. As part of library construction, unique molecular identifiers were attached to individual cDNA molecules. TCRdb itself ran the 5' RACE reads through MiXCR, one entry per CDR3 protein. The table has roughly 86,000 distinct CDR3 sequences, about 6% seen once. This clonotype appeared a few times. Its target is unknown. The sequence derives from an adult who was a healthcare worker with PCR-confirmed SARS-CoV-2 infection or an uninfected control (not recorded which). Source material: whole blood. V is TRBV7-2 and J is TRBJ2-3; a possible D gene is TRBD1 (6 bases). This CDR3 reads CASSSQGLVEDTQYF. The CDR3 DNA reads TGTGCCAGCAGCTCACAGGGTTTGGTAGAAGATACGCAGTATTTT.